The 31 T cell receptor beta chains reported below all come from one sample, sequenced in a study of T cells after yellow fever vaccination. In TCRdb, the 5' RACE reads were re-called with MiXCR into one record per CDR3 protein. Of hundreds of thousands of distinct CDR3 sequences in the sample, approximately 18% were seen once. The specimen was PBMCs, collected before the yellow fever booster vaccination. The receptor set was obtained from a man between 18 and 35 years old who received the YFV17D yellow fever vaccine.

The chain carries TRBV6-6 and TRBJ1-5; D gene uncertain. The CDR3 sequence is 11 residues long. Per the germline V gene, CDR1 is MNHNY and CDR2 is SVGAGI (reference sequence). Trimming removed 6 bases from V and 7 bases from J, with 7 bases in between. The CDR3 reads CASSLTQPQHF. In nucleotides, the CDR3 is TGTGCCAGCAGCCTCACCCAGCCCCAGCATTTT.

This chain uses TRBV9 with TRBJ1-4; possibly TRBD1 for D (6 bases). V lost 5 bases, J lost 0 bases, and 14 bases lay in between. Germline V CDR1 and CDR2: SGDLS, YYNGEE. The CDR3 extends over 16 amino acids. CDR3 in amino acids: CASSEIAGATNEKLFF. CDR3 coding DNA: TGTGCCAGCAGTGAAATAGCAGGGGCAACTAATGAAAAACTGTTTTTT. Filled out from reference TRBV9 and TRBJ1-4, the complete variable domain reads DSGVTQTPKHLITATGQRVTLRCSPRSGDLSVYWYQQSLDQGLQFLIQYYNGEERAKGNILERFSAQQFPDLHSELNLSSLELGDSALYFCASSEIAGATNEKLFFGSGTQLSVL.

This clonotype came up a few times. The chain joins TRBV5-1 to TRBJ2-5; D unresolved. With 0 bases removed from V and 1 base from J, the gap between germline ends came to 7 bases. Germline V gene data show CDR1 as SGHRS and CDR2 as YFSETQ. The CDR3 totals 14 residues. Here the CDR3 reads CASSLVQPQETQYF. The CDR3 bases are TGCGCCAGCAGCTTGGTACAGCCCCAAGAGACCCAGTACTTC.

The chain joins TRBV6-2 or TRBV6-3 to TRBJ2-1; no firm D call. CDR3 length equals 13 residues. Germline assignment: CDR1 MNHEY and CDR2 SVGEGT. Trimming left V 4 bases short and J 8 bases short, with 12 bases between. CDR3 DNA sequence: TGTGCCAGCAGTTCCCCACGGAGACATGAGCAGTTCTTC. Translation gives CASSSPRRHEQFF.

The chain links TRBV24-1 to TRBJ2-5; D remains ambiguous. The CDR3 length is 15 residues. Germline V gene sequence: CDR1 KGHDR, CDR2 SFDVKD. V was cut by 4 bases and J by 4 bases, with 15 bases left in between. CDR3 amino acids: CATSEKGSLGETQYF. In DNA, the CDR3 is TGTGCCACCAGTGAAAAGGGTTCCTTGGGAGAGACCCAGTACTTC.

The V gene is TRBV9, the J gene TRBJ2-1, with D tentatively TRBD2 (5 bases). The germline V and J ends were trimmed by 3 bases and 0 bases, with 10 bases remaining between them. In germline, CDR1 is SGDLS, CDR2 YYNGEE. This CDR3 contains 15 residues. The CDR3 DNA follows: TGTGCCAGCAGCGCCGAGGGAACCTCCTACAATGAGCAGTTCTTC. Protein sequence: CASSAEGTSYNEQFF.

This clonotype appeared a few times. The CDR3 sequence: CASSLERPEQFF. The CDR3 DNA sequence: TGCGCCAGCAGCTTGGAGAGGCCTGAGCAGTTCTTC. The rearrangement uses TRBV5-1 and TRBJ2-1; the D is unclear. CDR3 length equals 12 residues. Germline CDR1 and CDR2: SGHRS and YFSETQ. V gave up 0 bases and J gave up 9 bases, with 7 bases separating them.

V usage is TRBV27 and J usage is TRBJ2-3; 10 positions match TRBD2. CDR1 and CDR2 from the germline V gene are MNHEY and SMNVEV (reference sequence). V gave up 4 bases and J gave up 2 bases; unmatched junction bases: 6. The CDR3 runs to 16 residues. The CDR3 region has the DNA TGTGCCAGCAGTTCACTGACTAGCGGGTTCACAGATACGCAGTATTTT. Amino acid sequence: CASSSLTSGFTDTQYF.

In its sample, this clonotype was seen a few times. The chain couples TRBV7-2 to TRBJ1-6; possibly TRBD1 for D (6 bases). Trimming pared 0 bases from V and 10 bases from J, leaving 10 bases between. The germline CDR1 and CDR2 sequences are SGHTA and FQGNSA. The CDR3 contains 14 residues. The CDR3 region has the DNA TGTGCCAGCAGCTTAGCCCTAGGGGGATCACCCCTCCACTTT. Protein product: CASSLALGGSPLHF.

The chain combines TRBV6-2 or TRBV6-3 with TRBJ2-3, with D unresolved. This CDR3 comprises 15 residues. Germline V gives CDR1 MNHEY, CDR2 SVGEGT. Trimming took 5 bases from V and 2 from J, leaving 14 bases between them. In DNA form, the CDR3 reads TGTGCCAGCAGTCACCCAGCAGCAAACACAGATACGCAGTATTTT. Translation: CASSHPAANTDTQYF.

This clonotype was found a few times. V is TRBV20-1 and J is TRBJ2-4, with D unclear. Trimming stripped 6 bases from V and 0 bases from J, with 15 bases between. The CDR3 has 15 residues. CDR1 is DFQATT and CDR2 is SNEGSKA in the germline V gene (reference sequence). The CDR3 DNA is TGCAGTGCGCGTCAAATCGGAGTAGCCAAAAACATTCAGTACTTC. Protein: CSARQIGVAKNIQYF.

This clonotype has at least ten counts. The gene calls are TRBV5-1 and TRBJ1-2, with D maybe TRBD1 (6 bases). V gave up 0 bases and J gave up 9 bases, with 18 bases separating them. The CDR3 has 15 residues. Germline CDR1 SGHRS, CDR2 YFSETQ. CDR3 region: CASSLDPAGAGRYTF. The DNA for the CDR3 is TGCGCCAGCAGCTTGGACCCCGCGGGGGCTGGGCGCTACACCTTC.

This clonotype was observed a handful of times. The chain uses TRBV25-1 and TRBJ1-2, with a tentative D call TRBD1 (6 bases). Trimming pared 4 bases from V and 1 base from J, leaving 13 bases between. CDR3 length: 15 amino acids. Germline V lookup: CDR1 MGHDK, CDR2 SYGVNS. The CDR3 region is CASSGIYRDNYGYTF. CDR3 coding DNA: TGTGCCAGCAGTGGTATTTACAGGGATAACTATGGCTACACCTTC.

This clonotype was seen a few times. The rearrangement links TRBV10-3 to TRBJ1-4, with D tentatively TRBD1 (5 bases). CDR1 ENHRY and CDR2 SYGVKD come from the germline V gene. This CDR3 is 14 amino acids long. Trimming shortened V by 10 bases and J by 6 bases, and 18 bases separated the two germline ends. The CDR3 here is CATRPGTDDEKLFF. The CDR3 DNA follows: TGTGCCACCCGTCCGGGGACCGACGATGAAAAACTGTTTTTT.

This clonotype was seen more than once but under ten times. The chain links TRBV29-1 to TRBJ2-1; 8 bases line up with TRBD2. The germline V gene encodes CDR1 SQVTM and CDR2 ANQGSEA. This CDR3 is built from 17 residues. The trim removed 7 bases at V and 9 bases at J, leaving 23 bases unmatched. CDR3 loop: CSGEGKSFGTRWGEQFF. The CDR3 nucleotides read TGCAGCGGTGAGGGGAAGAGTTTCGGGACTAGGTGGGGTGAGCAGTTCTTC.

The chain's CDR3 is CASSQVGRSPVNTEAFF. The CDR3 nucleotides are TGTGCCAGCAGCCAAGTGGGAAGGAGCCCGGTGAACACTGAAGCTTTCTTT. This rearrangement joins TRBV4-2 to TRBJ1-1; no clear D gene. V lost 1 base to trimming and J lost 0 bases, with 15 bases between them. The CDR3 length is 17 residues. Germline V gene data show CDR1 as LGHNA and CDR2 as YNFKEQ.

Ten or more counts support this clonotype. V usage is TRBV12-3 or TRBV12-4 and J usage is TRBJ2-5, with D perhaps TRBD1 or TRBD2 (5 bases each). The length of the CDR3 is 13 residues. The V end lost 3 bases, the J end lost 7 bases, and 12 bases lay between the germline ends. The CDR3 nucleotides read TGTGCCAGCAGTTTCACTAGGGGTGCGACCCAGTACTTC. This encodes CASSFTRGATQYF.

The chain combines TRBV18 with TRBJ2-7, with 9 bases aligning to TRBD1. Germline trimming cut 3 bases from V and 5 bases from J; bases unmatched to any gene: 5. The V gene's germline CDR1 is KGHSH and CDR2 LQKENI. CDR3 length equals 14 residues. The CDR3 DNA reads TGTGCCAGCTCACCGAGACAGGGGGATAACGAGCAGTACTTC. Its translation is CASSPRQGDNEQYF.

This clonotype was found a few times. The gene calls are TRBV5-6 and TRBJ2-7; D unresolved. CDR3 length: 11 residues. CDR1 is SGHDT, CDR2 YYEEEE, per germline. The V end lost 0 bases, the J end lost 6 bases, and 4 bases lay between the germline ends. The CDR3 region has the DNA TGTGCCAGCAGCTTGGCCCTCGAGCAGTACTTC. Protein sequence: CASSLALEQYF.

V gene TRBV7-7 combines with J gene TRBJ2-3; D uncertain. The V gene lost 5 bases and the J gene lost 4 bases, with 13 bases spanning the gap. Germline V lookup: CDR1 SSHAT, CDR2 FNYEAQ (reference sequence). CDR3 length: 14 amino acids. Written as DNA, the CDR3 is TGTGCCAGCAGCACCGGTCCCGGGCCAGATACGCAGTATTTT. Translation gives CASSTGPGPDTQYF.

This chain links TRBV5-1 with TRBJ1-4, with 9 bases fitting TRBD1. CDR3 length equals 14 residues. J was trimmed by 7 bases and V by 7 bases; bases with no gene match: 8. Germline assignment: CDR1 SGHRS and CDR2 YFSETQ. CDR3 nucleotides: TGCGCCAGCCGGGCGACAGGGGGACGTGAAAAACTGTTTTTT. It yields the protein CASRATGGREKLFF. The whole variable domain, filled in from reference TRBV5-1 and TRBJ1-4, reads KAGVTQTPRYLIKTRGQQVTLSCSPISGHRSVSWYQQTPGQGLQFLFEYFSETQRNKGNFPGRFSGRQFSNSRSEMNVSTLELGDSALYLCASRATGGREKLFFGSGTQLSVL.

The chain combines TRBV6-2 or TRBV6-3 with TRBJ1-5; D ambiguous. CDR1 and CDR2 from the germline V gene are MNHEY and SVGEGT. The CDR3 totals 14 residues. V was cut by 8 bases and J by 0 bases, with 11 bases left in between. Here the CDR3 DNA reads TGTGCCAGCTCCCGGGAGCATAGCAATCAGCCCCAGCATTTT. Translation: CASSREHSNQPQHF.

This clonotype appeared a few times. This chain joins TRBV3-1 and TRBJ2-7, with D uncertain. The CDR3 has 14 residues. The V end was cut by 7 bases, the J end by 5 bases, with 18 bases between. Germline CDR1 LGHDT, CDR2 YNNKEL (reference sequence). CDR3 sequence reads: CASTLTRVDNEQYF. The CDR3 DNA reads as TGTGCCAGCACCCTGACAAGGGTCGACAACGAGCAGTACTTC.

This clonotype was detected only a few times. CDR3 coding DNA: TGCGCCAGCAGCTTGGCGGGGACAGGGGATAATCAGCCCCAGCATTTT. It is translated as CASSLAGTGDNQPQHF. J is TRBJ1-5 and V is TRBV5-1, with TRBD1 matching over 10 bases. The CDR3 runs to 16 residues. CDR1 is SGHRS and CDR2 is YFSETQ in the germline V gene. The J segment lost 4 bases and the V segment lost 0 bases, leaving 4 bases of the junction unmatched.

The CDR3 protein is CASSSQGSVNTEAFF. Written as DNA, the CDR3 is TGTGCCAGCAGTTCACAGGGGAGCGTGAACACTGAAGCTTTCTTT. This chain links TRBV2 with TRBJ1-1; 7 bases are a match to TRBD1. The junction had 6 bases not matched to a gene; V was cut back by 5 bases and J by 0 bases. Germline CDR1 SNHLY, CDR2 FYNNEI. The CDR3 consists of 15 residues.

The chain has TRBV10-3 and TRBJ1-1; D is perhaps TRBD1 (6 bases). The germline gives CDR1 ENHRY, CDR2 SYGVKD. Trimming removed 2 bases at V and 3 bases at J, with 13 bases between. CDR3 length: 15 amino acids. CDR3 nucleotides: TGTGCCATCAGTGAGCACAGGGCGGCCGACACTGAAGCTTTCTTT. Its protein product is CAISEHRAADTEAFF.

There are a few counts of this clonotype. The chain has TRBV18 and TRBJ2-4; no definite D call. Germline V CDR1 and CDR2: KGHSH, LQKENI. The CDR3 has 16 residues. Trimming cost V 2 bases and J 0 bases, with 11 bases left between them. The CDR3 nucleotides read TGTGCCAGCTCACCAGGAGAAGGAATAGCCAAAAACATTCAGTACTTC. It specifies CASSPGEGIAKNIQYF.

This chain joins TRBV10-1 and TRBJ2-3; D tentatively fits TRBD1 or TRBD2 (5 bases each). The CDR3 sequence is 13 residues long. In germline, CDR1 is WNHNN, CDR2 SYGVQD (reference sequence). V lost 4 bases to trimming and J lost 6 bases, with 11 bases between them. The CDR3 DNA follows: TGCGCCAGCAGTGTCCTAGCAGGGGATACGCAGTATTTT. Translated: CASSVLAGDTQYF.

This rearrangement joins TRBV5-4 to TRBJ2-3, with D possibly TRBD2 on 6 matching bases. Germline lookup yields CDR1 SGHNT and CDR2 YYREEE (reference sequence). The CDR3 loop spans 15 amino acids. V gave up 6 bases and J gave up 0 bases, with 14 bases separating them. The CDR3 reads CASTPRGTSTDTQYF. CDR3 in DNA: TGTGCCAGCACCCCGCGGGGAACTAGCACAGATACGCAGTATTTT.

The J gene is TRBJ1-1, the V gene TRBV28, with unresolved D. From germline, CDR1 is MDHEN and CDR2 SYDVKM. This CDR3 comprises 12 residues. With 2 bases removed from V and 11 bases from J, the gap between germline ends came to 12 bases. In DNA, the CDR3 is TGTGCCAGCAGTTTAAACTCGGGGTGGGCTTTCTTT. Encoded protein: CASSLNSGWAFF.

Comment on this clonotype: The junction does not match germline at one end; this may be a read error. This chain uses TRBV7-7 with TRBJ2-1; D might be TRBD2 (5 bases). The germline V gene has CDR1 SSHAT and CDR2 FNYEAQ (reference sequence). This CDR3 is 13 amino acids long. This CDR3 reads CASSLRTGNEQFF. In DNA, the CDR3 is TGTGCTAGCAGCCTACGCACGGGAAATGAGCAGTTCTTC.